The T cell receptor (beta chain) described here comes from a study of blood T cell repertoires in COVID-19 (dated by TCRdb to 2018 to 2020). With respect to the entire study: Collaborator samples came from the United States, Italy and Spain and covered acute and convalescent phases of COVID-19. The prospective study material was composed of cDNA or gDNA derived from T cells, B-cell-depleted T cells, or PBMCs. Where available, HLA class I and class II types were obtained from metadata supplied by the sample provider rather than from assay-based typing. The samples were drawn from two sources: the first 160 participants of the ongoing ImmuneRACE study, and about 1,300 subjects contributed by 6 global collaborators. Nearly every sample came with metadata listing a de-identified subject ID, COVID-19 status, age in years and sex. Deeply sampled blood TCRbeta repertoires from subjects exposed to, actively infected with, or recovered from COVID-19 were included in the dataset. The repertoires were released in a freely available public database intended as a resource for research on the immune response to SARS-CoV-2.

One collaborating source in Seattle enrolled patients while the patients were actively infected and followed the patients over time throughout the course of disease. Collaborating institutions collected whole blood in K2EDTA tubes following their own protocols. For TCRbeta analysis, collaborators shipped samples as frozen whole blood, isolated PBMCs, or DNA extracted from either of those sample types. The immunoSEQ Assay, a bias-controlled multiplex PCR, was used to amplify TCRbeta CDR3 regions from genomic DNA. Concerning the study's data processing: The number of nucleated cells in each sample was estimated from the amplification of reference gene primers within the assay. To quantify the absolute abundance of each unique TCRbeta CDR3 rearrangement, sequence reads were collapsed and filtered. For each sample, productive Simpson clonality was calculated as the square root of Simpson's diversity index over productive rearrangements. Entries here come from immuneACCESS through TCRdb and include only in-frame sequences with V and J called. Some clones fail to appear in such tables; in the studies checked, an unresolved V gene covers under half of the shortfall, and the cause of the remainder is unknown. From that table come the V and J calls and clone size; the DNA was used to work out D and trimming. This sample comprises approximately 330,000 clones, about 91% of them detected only once. Together, the top ten hold 9.9% of the sample.

In regard to this clone: This clone's antigen is unknown. No quality values exist for individual bases; no much larger clone is one base distant.

Taken from the germline V gene (reference sequence), the CDR1 and CDR2 loops are LNHNV and YYDKDF. From the cysteine up to the phenylalanine, the CDR3 has a length of 18 residues. Only the CDR3 portion is preserved as DNA: 54 bases, with reading frame beginning at the first base. V and J are truncated by 0 bases and 1 base respectively, leaving an intervening sequence of 18 bases. What the study reported, not specific to this receptor: The amount of clinical and demographic metadata varied by source and participant and was provided uncurated.

The sequence joins TRBV15 to TRBJ1-1; possibly the D gene is TRBD1, per 5 matching bases. Sequenced sample: peripheral blood. The sequence was collected from a young man with COVID-19, enrolled during active disease. The encoded CDR3 is CATSRDDPGGWENTEAFF. The DNA is as follows: TGTGCCACCAGCAGAGATGACCCCGGGGGGTGGGAGAACACTGAAGCTTTCTTT.